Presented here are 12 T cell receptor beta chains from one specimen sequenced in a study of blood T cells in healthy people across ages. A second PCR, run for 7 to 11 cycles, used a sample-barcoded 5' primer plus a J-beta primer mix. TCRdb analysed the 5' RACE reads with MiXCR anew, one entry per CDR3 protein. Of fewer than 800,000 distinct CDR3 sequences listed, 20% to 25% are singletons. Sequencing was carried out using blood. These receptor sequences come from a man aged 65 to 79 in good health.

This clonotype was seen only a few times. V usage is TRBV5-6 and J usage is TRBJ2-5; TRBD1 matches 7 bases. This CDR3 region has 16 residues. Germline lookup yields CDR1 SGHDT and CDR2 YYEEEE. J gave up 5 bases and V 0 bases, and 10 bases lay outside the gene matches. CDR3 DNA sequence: TGTGCCAGCAGCTTGGTCGGACAGGCCAACGGGGAGACCCAGTACTTC. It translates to CASSLVGQANGETQYF.

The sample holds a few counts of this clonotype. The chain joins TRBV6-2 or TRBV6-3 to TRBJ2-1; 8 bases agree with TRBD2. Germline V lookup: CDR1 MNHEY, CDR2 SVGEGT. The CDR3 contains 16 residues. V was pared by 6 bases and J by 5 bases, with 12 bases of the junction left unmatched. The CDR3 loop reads CASRTPIAGSHNEQFF. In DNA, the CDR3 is TGTGCCAGCAGAACGCCTATAGCGGGATCTCACAATGAGCAGTTCTTC.

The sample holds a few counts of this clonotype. For the CDR3, the DNA is TGCAGTGCTAGAGACCCCACTCGGACAGGGAACAATGAGCAGTTCTTC. Its protein product is CSARDPTRTGNNEQFF. The chain has TRBV20-1 and TRBJ2-1, with 8 bases that match TRBD1. The germline CDR1 and CDR2 sequences are DFQATT and SNEGSKA (reference sequence). V lost 0 bases, J lost 5 bases, and 9 bases stayed unmatched. The CDR3 contains 16 residues.

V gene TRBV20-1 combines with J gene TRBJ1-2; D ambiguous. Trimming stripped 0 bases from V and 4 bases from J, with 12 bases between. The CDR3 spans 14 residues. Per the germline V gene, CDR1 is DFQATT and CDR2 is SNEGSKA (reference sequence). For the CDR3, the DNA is TGCAGTGCTAGAGATTCGACCTCAGGCTATGGCTACACCTTC. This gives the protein CSARDSTSGYGYTF.

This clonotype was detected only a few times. Here the CDR3 reads CASSEERGELFF. In nucleotides, the CDR3 is TGTGCCAGCAGTGAAGAAAGGGGGGAACTGTTTTTT. The V gene is TRBV2, the J gene TRBJ1-4; a possible D gene is TRBD1 (6 bases). The V end was cut by 1 base, the J end by 12 bases, with 9 bases between. Germline assignment: CDR1 SNHLY and CDR2 FYNNEI. The CDR3 loop spans 12 amino acids.

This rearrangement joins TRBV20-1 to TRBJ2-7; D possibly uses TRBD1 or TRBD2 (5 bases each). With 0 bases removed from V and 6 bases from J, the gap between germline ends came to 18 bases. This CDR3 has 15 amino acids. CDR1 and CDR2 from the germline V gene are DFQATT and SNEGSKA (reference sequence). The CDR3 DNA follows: TGCAGTGCTAGAGATCAAAACAGGAAAGGGAGCGAGCAGTACTTC. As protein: CSARDQNRKGSEQYF.

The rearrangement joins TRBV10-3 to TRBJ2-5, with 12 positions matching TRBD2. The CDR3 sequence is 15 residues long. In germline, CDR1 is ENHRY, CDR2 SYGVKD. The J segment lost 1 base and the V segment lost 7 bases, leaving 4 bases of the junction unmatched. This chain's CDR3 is CAINRTSGAQETQYF. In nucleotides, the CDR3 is TGTGCCATCAACCGGACTAGCGGGGCCCAAGAGACCCAGTACTTC.

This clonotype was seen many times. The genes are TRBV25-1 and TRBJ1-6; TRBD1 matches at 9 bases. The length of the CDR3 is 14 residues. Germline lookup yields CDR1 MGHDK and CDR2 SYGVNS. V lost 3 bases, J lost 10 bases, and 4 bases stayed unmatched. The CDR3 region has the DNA TGTGCCAGCAGTGAGACAGGGGGAGGATCACCCCTCCACTTT. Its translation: CASSETGGGSPLHF.

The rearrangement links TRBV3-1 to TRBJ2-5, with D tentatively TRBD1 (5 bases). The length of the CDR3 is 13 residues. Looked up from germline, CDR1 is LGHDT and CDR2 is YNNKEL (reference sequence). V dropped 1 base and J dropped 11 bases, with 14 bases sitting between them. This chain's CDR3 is CASSQGTTGVQYF. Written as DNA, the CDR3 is TGTGCCAGCAGCCAAGGGACAACAGGCGTGCAGTACTTC.

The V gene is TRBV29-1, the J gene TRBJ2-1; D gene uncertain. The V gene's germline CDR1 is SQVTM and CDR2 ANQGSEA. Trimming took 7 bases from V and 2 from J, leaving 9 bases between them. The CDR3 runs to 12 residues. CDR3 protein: CSAASAYNEQFF. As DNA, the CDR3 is TGCAGCGCTGCAAGTGCCTACAATGAGCAGTTCTTC.

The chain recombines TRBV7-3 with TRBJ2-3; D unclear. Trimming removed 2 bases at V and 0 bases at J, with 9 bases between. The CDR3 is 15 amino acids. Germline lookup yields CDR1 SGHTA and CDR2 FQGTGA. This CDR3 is CASSLSASSTDTQYF. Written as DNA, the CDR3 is TGTGCCAGCAGCTTATCTGCGTCTAGCACAGATACGCAGTATTTT. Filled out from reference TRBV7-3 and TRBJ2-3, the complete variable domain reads GAGVSQTPSNKVTEKGKYVELRCDPISGHTALYWYRQSLGQGPEFLIYFQGTGAADDSGLPNDRFFAVRPEGSVSTLKIQRTERGDSAVYLCASSLSASSTDTQYFGPGTRLTVL.

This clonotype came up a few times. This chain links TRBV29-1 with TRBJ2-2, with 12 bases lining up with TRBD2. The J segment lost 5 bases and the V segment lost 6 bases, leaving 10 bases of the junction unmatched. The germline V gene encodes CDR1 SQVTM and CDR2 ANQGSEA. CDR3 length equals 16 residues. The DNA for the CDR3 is TGCAGCGTCGCAGGGGGACTAGCGGGTGGTACCGGGGAGCTGTTTTTT. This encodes CSVAGGLAGGTGELFF.